This T cell receptor (beta chain) is from a study of blood T cell repertoires in COVID-19. The method was immunoSEQ multiplex PCR; TCRdb's version includes in-frame clones alone and lacks a portion of them. Of 200,000 or so clones detected, around 86% appear once; the ten largest clones hold less than 5%. J lost 4 bases, V lost 2 bases, and 7 bases had no gene match. The CDR3 is made up of 15 amino acids. Germline V gene lookup returns CDR1 SGHTA and CDR2 FQGTGA. The receptor comes from a middle-aged woman with acute COVID-19. This sequence joins TRBV7-3 and TRBJ2-5; 7 nucleotides line up with TRBD2. Sample: PBMCs or T cells enriched from blood (not recorded which). The CDR3 region is CASSLAGVKGETQYF. CDR3 bases: TGTGCCAGCAGCTTAGCGGGAGTTAAAGGAGAGACCCAGTACTTC.